Each of the 28 T cell receptor beta chains below was sequenced from the same sample in a study of T cell responses to AZD1222 COVID-19 vaccine. Profiling relied on immunoSEQ multiplex PCR, and the TCRdb table lists in-frame clones only, not all of them. Of 90,000 to 120,000 clones detected, under 95% appear once; the ten largest clones hold about 6.8%. Sequencing used peripheral blood, obtained 28 days after the second AZD1222 dose. The receptor set was obtained from an adult who received the AZD1222 COVID-19 vaccine.

The chain combines TRBV6-2 or TRBV6-3 with TRBJ1-5; 9 bases fit TRBD1. Germline trimming cut 5 bases from V and 4 bases from J; bases unmatched to any gene: 12. This CDR3 spans 17 amino acids. Per the germline V gene, CDR1 is MNHEY and CDR2 is SVGEGT. The CDR3 sequence: CASSHIQGQGENQPQHF. Here the CDR3 DNA reads TGTGCCAGCAGTCACATTCAGGGACAGGGAGAAAATCAGCCCCAGCATTTT.

V gene TRBV6-5 combines with J gene TRBJ2-7; D unresolved. With 11 bases removed from V and 3 bases from J, the gap between germline ends came to 8 bases. Germline CDR1 MNHEY, CDR2 SVGAGI. This CDR3 contains 10 residues. The CDR3 nucleotides read TGTGCCGCCGGATTCTACGAGCAGTACTTC. Protein product: CAAGFYEQYF.

V usage is TRBV27 and J usage is TRBJ1-2; 9 positions match TRBD1. The V gene's germline CDR1 is MNHEY and CDR2 SMNVEV (reference sequence). The CDR3 length is 17 residues. V lost 0 bases and J lost 7; bases outside the gene matches: 12. The CDR3 nucleotides are TGTGCCAGCAGTTTATCTTTCGGGGACAGGGAAAGTTTTGGCTACACCTTC. This codes for CASSLSFGDRESFGYTF.

This chain connects TRBV13 to TRBJ2-2; D is undetermined. The CDR3 is made up of 13 amino acids. Deletions cut 5 bases from V and 2 bases from J, with 6 bases between. In germline, CDR1 is PRHDT, CDR2 FYEKMQ (reference sequence). The DNA of the CDR3 is TGTGCCAGCAGCGTCAGCAACACCGGGGAGCTGTTTTTT. Protein: CASSVSNTGELFF.

This rearrangement joins TRBV28 to TRBJ2-3, with 8 positions matching TRBD1. The CDR3 is 15 amino acids. Trimming took 1 base from V and 3 from J; bases not matched to a gene: 3. CDR1 MDHEN and CDR2 SYDVKM come from the germline V gene. The CDR3 spells CASSLFRGRTDTQYF. The DNA for the CDR3 is TGTGCCAGCAGTTTATTCAGGGGGCGGACAGATACGCAGTATTTT. Full variable domain (rest looked up from reference TRBV28 and TRBJ2-3): DVKVTQSSRYLVKRTGEKVFLECVQDMDHENMFWYRQDPGLGLRLIYFSYDVKMKEKGDIPEGYSVSREKKERFSLILESASTNQTSMYLCASSLFRGRTDTQYFGPGTRLTVL.

The chain joins TRBV19 to TRBJ1-5, with D perhaps matching TRBD1 (5 bases). This CDR3 has 16 amino acids. Germline V gives CDR1 LNHDA, CDR2 SQIVND (reference sequence). V was pared by 5 bases and J by 3 bases, with 17 bases between. CDR3 in amino acids: CASSLRWGTFNQPQHF. The CDR3 coding sequence is TGTGCCAGTAGTCTCCGGTGGGGGACCTTCAATCAGCCCCAGCATTTT.

This chain uses TRBV28 with TRBJ1-6; a weak D match, TRBD1 (5 bases). The germline CDR1 and CDR2 sequences are MDHEN and SYDVKM. CDR3 length: 16 residues. The V end lost 2 bases, the J end lost 4 bases, and 12 bases lay between the germline ends. CDR3 sequence reads: CASSLGGRLYNSPLHF. The DNA of the CDR3 is TGTGCCAGCAGTTTAGGGGGGAGGTTGTATAATTCACCCCTCCACTTT.

V is TRBV6-6 and J is TRBJ2-5, with 7 bases that match TRBD1. Trimming at V came to 7 bases and at J to 5 bases, leaving 10 bases not matched to a gene. Germline V CDR1 and CDR2: MNHNY, SVGAGI (reference sequence). This CDR3 spans 14 amino acids. The DNA for the CDR3 is TGTGCCAGCAAAGACAGGGTAGGGGGCGAGACCCAGTACTTC. This gives the protein CASKDRVGGETQYF.

This chain connects TRBV15 to TRBJ2-7, with D uncertain. V was pared by 1 base and J by 4 bases, with 5 bases between. This CDR3 has 12 amino acids. From germline, CDR1 is LNHNV and CDR2 YYDKDF (reference sequence). CDR3 loop: CATSRVFYEQYF. In nucleotides, the CDR3 is TGTGCCACCAGCAGAGTTTTTTACGAGCAGTACTTC.

This chain links TRBV9 with TRBJ2-5; tentatively, D is TRBD1 or TRBD2 (7 bases each). The germline gives CDR1 SGDLS, CDR2 YYNGEE. CDR3 length: 15 residues. Trimming stripped 4 bases from V and 4 bases from J, with 17 bases between. CDR3 residues: CASSLQGGRVETQYF. CDR3 in DNA: TGTGCCAGCAGCCTGCAGGGGGGGCGGGTAGAGACCCAGTACTTC.

The rearrangement joins TRBV3-1 (or the pseudogene TRBV3-2) to TRBJ2-7; D is uncertain. The CDR3 sequence is 13 residues long. The germline CDR1 and CDR2 sequences are LGHDT and YNNKEL (reference sequence). V was cut by 1 base and J by 2 bases, with 6 bases left in between. CDR3 protein: CASSQVATYEQYF. The CDR3, as DNA: TGTGCCAGCAGCCAAGTAGCCACCTACGAGCAGTACTTC.

The chain recombines TRBV7-2 with TRBJ1-4; TRBD1 matches 8 bases. The V gene's germline CDR1 is SGHTA and CDR2 FQGNSA. V was clipped by 4 bases and J by 5 bases; unmatched bases: 12. The CDR3 covers 17 residues. This CDR3 reads CASSSYPRTGLNEKLFF. In nucleotides, the CDR3 is TGTGCCAGCAGCTCTTACCCCAGGACAGGGCTGAATGAAAAACTGTTTTTT. Using reference TRBV7-2 and TRBJ1-4 for the parts outside the CDR3, the full variable domain is GAGVSQSPSNKVTEKGKDVELRCDPISGHTALYWYRQSLGQGLEFLIYFQGNSAPDKSGLPSDRFSAERTGGSVSTLTIQRTQQEDSAVYLCASSSYPRTGLNEKLFFGSGTQLSVL.

The J gene is TRBJ2-7, the V gene TRBV7-9; 9 positions agree with TRBD1. Trimming at V came to 4 bases and at J to 0 bases, leaving 10 bases not matched to a gene. This CDR3 contains 17 residues. CDR1 and CDR2 (germline): SEHNR, FQNEAQ (reference sequence). For the CDR3, the DNA is TGTGCCAGCAGCTCGTCCCGGGACAGGGTAAGCTCCTACGAGCAGTACTTC. Encoded protein: CASSSSRDRVSSYEQYF.

Concerning this clone itself: Germline is not matched at one junction end, which may reflect a read error. The V call is TRBV7-7, the J call TRBJ2-5, with 7 nucleotides matching TRBD2. The CDR3 consists of 14 residues. Germline V lookup: CDR1 SSHAT, CDR2 FNYEAQ (reference sequence). This chain's CDR3 is CASSRSGVGETQYF. For the CDR3, the DNA is TGTGCTAGCAGCCGAAGCGGGGTTGGGGAGACCCAGTACTTC.

The rearrangement joins TRBV27 to TRBJ2-7; D gene ambiguous. With 5 bases removed from V and 7 bases from J, the gap between germline ends came to 18 bases. The CDR3 is 14 residues long. In germline, CDR1 is MNHEY, CDR2 SMNVEV (reference sequence). CDR3 in DNA: TGTGCCAGCAGTCCTCTCCCATGGAAGGAGGAGCAGTACTTC. Translated: CASSPLPWKEEQYF.

This clone came up once. The chain couples TRBV18 to TRBJ1-2; D may be TRBD1 (6 bases). V was pared by 6 bases and J by 4 bases, with 15 bases between. The CDR3 has 14 residues. From germline, CDR1 is KGHSH and CDR2 LQKENI. The CDR3 DNA is TGTGCCAGCTCTCTCGGGGGGGCCGGCTATGGCTACACCTTC. Translated, it gives CASSLGGAGYGYTF.

This clone was counted a single time. The rearrangement links TRBV11-2 to TRBJ1-4; D gene uncertain. The length of the CDR3 is 14 residues. The germline V and J ends were trimmed by 6 bases and 10 bases, with 18 bases remaining between them. Germline CDR1 SGHAT, CDR2 FQNNGV. As DNA, the CDR3 is TGTGCCAGCAGACTTGGACGGATGGGCGGAAAACTGTTTTTT. Translated, it gives CASRLGRMGGKLFF.

This clone was counted only a few times. This sequence joins TRBV5-1 and TRBJ1-3; TRBD1 agrees at 7 bases. The CDR3 covers 15 residues. CDR1 is SGHRS and CDR2 is YFSETQ in the germline V gene. The junction had 5 bases not matched to a gene; V was cut back by 0 bases and J by 5 bases. The CDR3 sequence: CASSLDTGVRNTIYF. The CDR3 DNA reads as TGCGCCAGCAGCTTGGATACAGGGGTGAGAAACACCATATATTTT.

The genes are TRBV19 and TRBJ2-5; a weak D match, TRBD1 (6 bases). Germline CDR1 reads LNHDA; CDR2 reads SQIVND (reference sequence). Trimming shortened V by 4 bases and J by 5 bases, and 11 bases separated the two germline ends. This CDR3 region has 13 residues. CDR3 nucleotides: TGTGCCAGTAGTACACAGGGCCCGGAGACCCAGTACTTC. The encoded protein is CASSTQGPETQYF.

V gene TRBV9 combines with J gene TRBJ2-5, with no clear D. Per germline, CDR1 SGDLS and CDR2 YYNGEE. The CDR3 is 14 amino acids. The germline V and J ends were trimmed by 3 bases and 1 base, with 10 bases remaining between them. Written as DNA, the CDR3 is TGTGCCAGCAGCGGAGGTGGCTCCCAAGAGACCCAGTACTTC. Amino acid sequence: CASSGGGSQETQYF. Full variable domain (outside the CDR3, taken from reference TRBV9 and TRBJ2-5): DSGVTQTPKHLITATGQRVTLRCSPRSGDLSVYWYQQSLDQGLQFLIQYYNGEERAKGNILERFSAQQFPDLHSELNLSSLELGDSALYFCASSGGGSQETQYFGPGTRLLVL.

The rearrangement uses TRBV5-5 and TRBJ1-6; D uncertain. Germline V gene sequence: CDR1 SGHKS, CDR2 YYEKEE (reference sequence). This CDR3 comprises 18 residues. The germline V and J ends were trimmed by 0 bases and 0 bases, with 13 bases remaining between them. The CDR3 region is CASSLDGQAGSYNSPLHF. Written as DNA, the CDR3 is TGTGCCAGCAGCTTGGATGGGCAGGCAGGCTCCTATAATTCACCCCTCCACTTT.

J is TRBJ2-3 and V is TRBV5-4; D is possibly TRBD2 (7 bases). CDR1 and CDR2 from the germline V gene are SGHNT and YYREEE (reference sequence). This CDR3 comprises 14 residues. V lost 4 bases to trimming and J lost 0 bases, with 9 bases between them. The DNA for the CDR3 is TGTGCCAGCAGCAGGGGGGGTAGCACAGATACGCAGTATTTT. This gives the protein CASSRGGSTDTQYF.

The genes are TRBV29-1 and TRBJ2-3; the D gene is possibly TRBD2 (6 bases). V lost 3 bases and J 9 bases, leaving 10 bases between the germline ends. The CDR3 has 11 amino acids. CDR1 and CDR2 (germline): SQVTM, ANQGSEA. In DNA form, the CDR3 reads TGCAGCGTTGATGGGGGGTCCACGCAGTATTTT. Encoded protein: CSVDGGSTQYF.

The table lists this clone with a count of one. The chain has TRBV6-5 and TRBJ1-2; TRBD1 matches 10 bases. CDR1 is MNHEY and CDR2 is SVGAGI in the germline V gene. This CDR3 is 13 amino acids long. The V and J ends lost 5 bases and 7 bases, in that order; junction bases with no gene match: 4. The CDR3 nucleotides read TGTGCCAGCAGTACTCGGACAGGGGGTGGCTACACCTTC. Amino acid sequence: CASSTRTGGGYTF.

This chain uses TRBV9 with TRBJ2-1, with a possible D match to TRBD1 (5 bases). Per the germline V gene, CDR1 is SGDLS and CDR2 is YYNGEE. The V end lost 4 bases, the J end lost 8 bases, and 10 bases lay between the germline ends. CDR3 length: 12 residues. The CDR3 coding sequence is TGTGCCAGCAGCTTTCAGGGCGATGAGCAGTTCTTC. Amino acid sequence: CASSFQGDEQFF.

V is TRBV6-6 and J is TRBJ2-1, with a possible D match to TRBD1 (5 bases). In germline, CDR1 is MNHNY, CDR2 SVGAGI (reference sequence). There are 15 residues in the CDR3. V was pared by 6 bases and J by 6 bases, with 18 bases between. CDR3 in DNA: TGTGCCAGCAGCGCCGGACAAAGTCAGGGCAATGAGCAGTTCTTC. Its protein is CASSAGQSQGNEQFF.

The chain recombines TRBV2 with TRBJ1-3; TRBD1 matches at 9 bases. Germline trimming cut 11 bases from V and 2 bases from J; bases unmatched to any gene: 16. This CDR3 region has 17 residues. CDR1 is SNHLY, CDR2 FYNNEI, per germline. CDR3 coding DNA: TGTGCCGGCGTCGGGACAGGGTTGGGAGGTGCTGGAAACACCATATATTTT. Its protein is CAGVGTGLGGAGNTIYF.

The rearrangement joins TRBV28 to TRBJ1-5, with TRBD1 matching over 7 bases. V trimming: 6 bases; J trimming: 7 bases; junction bases outside the gene matches: 12. The CDR3 consists of 15 residues. Germline-derived CDR1 and CDR2 are MDHEN and SYDVKM. CDR3 sequence reads: CASRRRTGEGQPQHF. CDR3 nucleotide sequence: TGTGCCAGCAGGCGACGTACAGGGGAGGGGCAGCCCCAGCATTTT.